The present T cell receptor beta chain was sequenced within a study of CD8 T cells in ankylosing spondylitis. As to this clonotype: Its specificity is unknown.

Study-wide results and caveats: A TCR beta motif of fewer than ten highly homologous variants seemed to mark ankylosing spondylitis blood. Clones linked with disease were CD8+ and fairly uncommon in the peripheral blood. Disease-linked clones reportedly concentrated significantly in matched ankylosing spondylitis synovial fluid. In reactive arthritis synovial fluid and blood, some motif variants had been reported before.

Molecular-barcoded quantitative 5'-RACE produced these TCR beta libraries. TCRdb re-analysed the 5' RACE reads in MiXCR, keeping a single row per CDR3 protein. The sample yields about 800,000 distinct CDR3 sequences, about an eighth seen once. The V end lost 0 bases, the J end lost 11 bases, and 16 bases lay between the germline ends. Germline loops: CDR1 DFQATT, CDR2 SNEGSKA (reference sequence). The CDR3 sequence is 14 residues long. This sequence was found in a male donor with ankylosing spondylitis. Sequencing was carried out using blood, either unsorted or a sorted T cell fraction (not recorded which). The V gene is TRBV20-1, the J gene TRBJ2-2, with D possibly matching TRBD2 (7 bases). The CDR3: CSARDSRRGRELFF. CDR3 nucleotide sequence: TGCAGTGCTAGAGATTCGCGGCGGGGGCGTGAGCTGTTTTTT.